The clone carrying this T cell receptor (beta chain) was observed a single time. As yet, its antigen is unknown. This entry is derived from a study of blood T cells in healthy people across ages. Overall study context: Template switching recovered approximately one barcoded beta molecule for every two T cells. Study results and limitations: Significant beta diversity loss was already apparent by age approximately 40, declining roughly linearly.

PCR was performed a second time for about 7 to 11 cycles using a sample-barcoded 5' primer and a J-beta primer mix. Each TCR beta cDNA got a 12-nucleotide random molecular identifier. TCRdb used MiXCR to reprocess the 5' RACE reads, holding one entry per CDR3 protein. The table includes around 1.7 million distinct CDR3 sequences, roughly 28% detected once. A minimum of 6 micrograms of total RNA was extracted per sample. Sequencing was performed on blood. The receptor was derived from a woman aged 30 to 39 in good health.

The CDR3 DNA reads as TGTGCCAGAAGCCCCGAAATGGGACAGGGGGCTTGGGACACTGAAGCTTTCTTT. This codes for CARSPEMGQGAWDTEAFF. This rearrangement joins TRBV9 to TRBJ1-1; 12 nucleotides line up with TRBD1. With 8 bases clipped from V and 3 bases from J, the junction kept 17 bases outside the gene matches. The CDR3 is 18 amino acids. Germline V gene lookup returns CDR1 SGDLS and CDR2 YYNGEE.